This T cell receptor beta chain originates from a study of early T cells in non-severe SARS-CoV-2 infection. Study-wide context: Alpha and beta chains were unpaired, from unsorted whole-blood bulk RNA.

This clonotype was recorded a few times. TCRdb recomputed calls from the 5' RACE reads with MiXCR, one row per CDR3 protein. The sample shows about 64,000 distinct CDR3 sequences, 15% to 20% of them seen only once. The V gene's germline CDR1 is MNHEY and CDR2 SVGAGI. The CDR3 runs 17 residues. Trimming left V 2 bases short and J 0 bases short, with 16 bases between. The source is an adult who was a healthcare worker with PCR-confirmed SARS-CoV-2 infection or an uninfected control (not recorded which). The V and J genes are TRBV6-5 and TRBJ1-1; D gene ambiguous. Sequences were derived from whole blood, sampled at baseline. The CDR3 reads CASSYLAAGNMNTEAFF. The CDR3 bases are TGTGCCAGCAGTTACCTGGCGGCAGGCAACATGAACACTGAAGCTTTCTTT.